This passage covers 9 T cell receptor beta chains from one sample sequenced in a study of cytomegalovirus exposure and HLA in healthy donors. The PCR made use of 60 Vbeta and 13 Jbeta primers. Sequenced by immunoSEQ multiplex PCR; TCRdb stores in-frame clones only, minus some. Here the sample spans about 140,000 clones, 61% being singletons. Source material: PBMCs. The source of these receptors is a male donor in good health and CMV-seronegative.

This clone has only a few counts. The V gene is TRBV15, the J gene TRBJ2-5; possibly TRBD2 for D (5 bases). The CDR3 totals 18 residues. The ends were cut back, 0 bases at V and 2 bases at J, with 19 bases in the middle. Germline assignment: CDR1 LNHNV and CDR2 YYDKDF (reference sequence). In DNA, the CDR3 is TGTGCCACCAGCAGAGATAGAAGAGATAGACCGGGGCAAGAGACCCAGTACTTC. It encodes CATSRDRRDRPGQETQYF.

This clone has a handful of counts. The V call is TRBV4-3, the J call TRBJ1-1; D possibly corresponds to TRBD1 (6 bases). V lost 0 bases and J lost 0, with 14 bases in between. CDR3 size: 17 residues. Looked up from germline, CDR1 is LGHNA and CDR2 is YSLEER. Written as DNA, the CDR3 is TGCGCCAGCAGCCAAGACAAGTGGGCAGGGGTGAACACTGAAGCTTTCTTT. This codes for CASSQDKWAGVNTEAFF.

The genes are TRBV4-1 and TRBJ2-6; possibly TRBD1 for D (6 bases). This CDR3 region has 14 residues. Germline V lookup: CDR1 MGHRA, CDR2 YSYEKL. Deletions cut 9 bases from V and 0 bases from J, with 9 bases between. DNA of the CDR3: TGCGCCAGTTCCAGGGGCTCTGGGGCCAACGTCCTGACTTTC. Its translation is CASSRGSGANVLTF.

This clone was seen only a few times. The V and J genes are TRBV5-6 and TRBJ2-2; TRBD1 matches at 10 bases. CDR3 length equals 15 residues. V lost 0 bases and J lost 7; bases outside the gene matches: 3. Germline V lookup: CDR1 SGHDT, CDR2 YYEEEE. The CDR3 region is CASSLGQGAVGELFF. In DNA form, the CDR3 reads TGTGCCAGCAGCTTGGGACAGGGGGCCGTCGGGGAGCTGTTTTTT.

The chain has TRBV7-3 and TRBJ2-2; 9 bases align to TRBD2. V trimming: 3 bases; J trimming: 4 bases; junction bases outside the gene matches: 3. Germline CDR1 and CDR2: SGHTA and FQGTGA. The length of the CDR3 is 15 residues. CDR3 loop: CASSLTSGFTGELFF. The CDR3 DNA reads as TGTGCCAGCAGCTTGACTAGCGGATTCACCGGGGAGCTGTTTTTT. Looking up the rest from reference TRBV7-3 and TRBJ2-2 gives the full variable domain: GAGVSQTPSNKVTEKGKYVELRCDPISGHTALYWYRQSLGQGPEFLIYFQGTGAADDSGLPNDRFFAVRPEGSVSTLKIQRTERGDSAVYLCASSLTSGFTGELFFGEGSRLTVL.

This chain links TRBV6-5 with TRBJ1-1; D remains ambiguous. Germline loops: CDR1 MNHEY, CDR2 SVGAGI. V gave up 5 bases and J gave up 3 bases, with 7 bases separating them. The CDR3 contains 12 residues. CDR3 sequence (DNA): TGTGCCAGCAGTGGTCAGTACACTGAAGCTTTCTTT. Protein product: CASSGQYTEAFF.

The chain carries TRBV5-6 and TRBJ2-5; 7 bases agree with TRBD2. TRBJ2-7 matches the DNA end more closely, so the J call is doubtful. The germline V gene encodes CDR1 SGHDT and CDR2 YYEEEE. This CDR3 is built from 16 residues. The CDR3 DNA reads TGTGCCAGCAGCCCCCTGGTCGGGGGGACCACCTACGAGCAGTACTTC. This codes for CASSPLVGGTTYEQYF.

In this sample, this clone turned up once. This rearrangement joins TRBV7-2 to TRBJ2-7; TRBD1 is a possible D gene (5 bases). The CDR3 contains 11 residues. V was trimmed by 2 bases and J by 8 bases, leaving 7 bases between them. Per germline, CDR1 SGHTA and CDR2 FQGNSA. CDR3 DNA: TGTGCCAGCAGCTTACAGGGCCAGCAGTACTTC. Protein: CASSLQGQQYF.

This clone was seen only a few times. The CDR3 loop reads CASSLGGIYGYTF. CDR3 sequence (DNA): TGTGCCAGCAGCTTGGGGGGGATCTATGGCTACACCTTC. This chain uses TRBV7-6 with TRBJ1-2; a possible D gene is TRBD1 (5 bases). Trimming shortened V by 3 bases and J by 4 bases, and 9 bases separated the two germline ends. The CDR3 is 13 amino acids. The germline gives CDR1 SGHVS, CDR2 FNYEAQ.